This T cell receptor (beta chain) was identified in a study of CD8 T cells in Susac syndrome. As controls, healthy donors matched for age and sex were used. This CDR3 is 12 amino acids long. Germline lookup yields CDR1 GTSNPN and CDR2 SVGIG (reference sequence). Reverse transcription of 0.5 to 1 ug RNA was performed with random hexamers. An immunoSEQ multiplex PCR amplified TCR beta CDR3 over 54 Vbeta and 13 Jbeta. TCRdb re-called the immunoSEQ multiplex PCR reads through MiXCR, storing one row per CDR3 protein. This sample yields some 200,000 distinct CDR3 sequences, of which about 94% are seen a single time; 0.1% belongs to the top ten.

Input material: CD4+ T cells from PBMCs. V usage is TRBV30 and J usage is TRBJ1-2; D unclear. The sequence was obtained from a human donor in good health. CDR3 nucleotide sequence: TGTGCAGTCGCCCGGGGAGTGACTGGCTACACCTTC. Protein: CAVARGVTGYTF.